This TCR beta chain was sequenced during a study of CD8+ T cells in alopecia areata. Study details: Tofacitinib ran for 6 to 18 months before 6 months off drug.

Study-wide results and limits: A large proportion of expanded lesional clones were detected persisting in scalp and blood during tofacitinib. Mouse data revealed clearer TCR sharing than patient data did, a gap possibly tied to HLA.

Indicated treatment: oral pan-JAK inhibitor, 5-10 mg twice daily. Those with alopecia areata gave lesional scalp punch biopsies and peripheral blood. The CDR3 is 18 residues long. V was trimmed by 1 base and J by 0 bases, leaving 13 bases between them. Germline CDR1 reads MGHDK; CDR2 reads SYGVNS. The authors extracted RNA and reverse transcribed it into cDNA as the sequencing template. Some clones are missing from TCRdb's copy, which holds only in-frame ones; the method was immunoSEQ multiplex PCR. The sample lists a few hundred thousand clones; 50% to 60% were seen once. This clone appeared a few times. Antigen: not known.

This receptor was identified in a human donor with alopecia areata. Specimen: CD4+ T cells sorted from blood, collected at week 4, from a patient treated with tofacitinib. The chain joins TRBV25-1 to TRBJ2-6, with TRBD1 as a possible D gene (5 bases). The DNA of the CDR3 is TGTGCCAGCAGTGAATCCCCAGGGTCCAACTCTGGGGCCAACGTCCTGACTTTC. Protein: CASSESPGSNSGANVLTF.